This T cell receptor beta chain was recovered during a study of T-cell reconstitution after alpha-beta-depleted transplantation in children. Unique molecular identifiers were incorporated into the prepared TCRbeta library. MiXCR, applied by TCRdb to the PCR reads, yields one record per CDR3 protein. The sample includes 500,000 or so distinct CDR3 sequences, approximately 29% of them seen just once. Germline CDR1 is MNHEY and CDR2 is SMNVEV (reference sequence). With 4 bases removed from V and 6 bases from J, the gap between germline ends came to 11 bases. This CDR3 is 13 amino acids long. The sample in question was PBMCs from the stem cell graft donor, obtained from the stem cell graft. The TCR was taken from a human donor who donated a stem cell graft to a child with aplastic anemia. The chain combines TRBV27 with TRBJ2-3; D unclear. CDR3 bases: TGTGCCAGCAGTTACACCTTTGTGGATACGCAGTATTTT. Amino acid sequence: CASSYTFVDTQYF.